Listed here are 3 T cell receptor beta chains from one sample, sequenced in a study of T cell repertoires and Cas9 in healthy adults. The assay was immunoSEQ multiplex PCR, and TCRdb's table has in-frame clones only and misses some. This table holds about 13,000 clones, roughly 89% found once. Input material: Tregs (CD4+, CD25+, CD127-, CD137-, CD154-) from PBMCs; culture status not recorded. All receptors derive from a human donor in good health.

The chain uses TRBV15 and TRBJ1-2; TRBD1 matches 7 bases. The CDR3 is 17 amino acids. Germline CDR1 LNHNV, CDR2 YYDKDF (reference sequence). V dropped 0 bases and J dropped 3; count of bases not matched to a gene: 10. CDR3 in amino acids: CATSRDLRGQHDYGYTF. The DNA of the CDR3 is TGTGCCACCAGCAGAGATCTGAGGGGACAGCACGACTATGGCTACACCTTC.

This chain connects TRBV18 to TRBJ2-1; possibly TRBD1 or TRBD2 for D (5 bases each). The germline V gene encodes CDR1 KGHSH and CDR2 LQKENI. The CDR3 is made up of 13 amino acids. Between the trimmed V and J ends, which lost 3 bases and 7 bases, there was a span of 10 bases. The CDR3 DNA reads as TGTGCCAGCTCACCCCGGTGGGGGAATGAGCAGTTCTTC. As protein: CASSPRWGNEQFF.

This chain links TRBV2 with TRBJ2-1, with TRBD2 matching over 10 bases. Per germline, CDR1 SNHLY and CDR2 FYNNEI. This CDR3 contains 15 residues. The J segment lost 9 bases and the V segment lost 4 bases, leaving 9 bases of the junction unmatched. CDR3 protein: CASSVLASGGPEQFF. The CDR3 DNA sequence: TGTGCCAGCAGTGTTTTGGCTAGCGGGGGACCTGAGCAGTTCTTC.